What follows is one T cell receptor (beta chain) and its context. Collection of approximately 9.3 milliliters of peripheral blood was performed for each donor. Total RNA was isolated from each sample in quantities of at least 6 micrograms. From germline, CDR1 is DFQATT and CDR2 SNEGSKA (reference sequence). The CDR3 sequence is 11 residues long. The V gene lost 4 bases and the J gene lost 4 bases, with 7 bases spanning the gap. This entry belongs to a study of blood T cells in healthy people across ages. Through a sample-barcoded 5' primer and a J-beta primer mix, a second PCR was run for about 6 to 11 cycles. Each cDNA molecule received a tag from a template-switch adaptor that had 12 random nucleotides. From each sample, at least 3 million paired-end reads containing CDR3 were obtained. TCRdb used MiXCR to reprocess the 5' RACE reads, holding one entry per CDR3 protein. This sample yields approximately 800,000 distinct CDR3 sequences, of which about 55% are seen a single time; roughly 37% belongs to the top ten.

V gene TRBV20-1 combines with J gene TRBJ2-5; D unresolved. Input material: blood. The sequence was obtained from a man at least 80 years old in good health. As DNA, the CDR3 is TGCAGTGCTACCGCCGGAGAGACCCAGTACTTC. Encoded protein: CSATAGETQYF.